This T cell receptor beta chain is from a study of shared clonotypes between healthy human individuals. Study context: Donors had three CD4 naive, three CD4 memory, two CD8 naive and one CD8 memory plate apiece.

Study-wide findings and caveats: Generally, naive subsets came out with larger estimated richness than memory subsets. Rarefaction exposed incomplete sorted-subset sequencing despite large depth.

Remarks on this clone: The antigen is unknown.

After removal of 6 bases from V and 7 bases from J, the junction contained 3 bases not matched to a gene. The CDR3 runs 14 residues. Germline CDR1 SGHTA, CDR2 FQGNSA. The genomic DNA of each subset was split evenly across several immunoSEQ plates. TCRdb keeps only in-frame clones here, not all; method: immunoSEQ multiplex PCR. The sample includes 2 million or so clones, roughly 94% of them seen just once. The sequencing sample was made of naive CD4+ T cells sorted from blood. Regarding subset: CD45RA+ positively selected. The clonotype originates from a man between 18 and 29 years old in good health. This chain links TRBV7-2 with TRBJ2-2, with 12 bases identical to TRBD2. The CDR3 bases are TGTGCCAGCAGTCGACTAGCGGGAGTCGGGGAGCTGTTTTTT. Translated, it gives CASSRLAGVGELFF.